A selection of T cell receptor beta chains follows, all from one sample in a study of blood T cell repertoires in COVID-19. Data came from immunoSEQ multiplex PCR; TCRdb stores just in-frame clones and leaves some out. The table shows around 200,000 clones, with 80% to 85% occurring only once. Sequencing was carried out using peripheral blood. The source is a human donor with acute or convalescent COVID-19. The donor label of this sample is uncertain. CDR3s include the opening cysteine and the closing phenylalanine or tryptophan. D genes are given only for firm matches. The size of a clone is reported for some rows only, either as once, few or many, or as a class for expanded clones.

D gene	CDR3 length	clone size	V gene	J gene	CDR3 DNA	CDR3 protein
TRBD1	13	NA	TRBV5-1	TRBJ1-1	TGCGCCAGCAGCTTGCCGACAGGGGCTGAAGCTTTCTTT	CASSLPTGAEAFF
NA	17	once	TRBV2	TRBJ1-3	TGTGCCAGCAGTGAATTCGAGGGAGATGTTTCTGGAAACACCATATATTTT	CASSEFEGDVSGNTIYF
NA	11	NA	TRBV29-1	TRBJ1-1	TGCAGCGCCCGGGGGGACACTGAAGCTTTCTTT	CSARGDTEAFF
NA	13	NA	TRBV6-5	TRBJ1-1	TGTGCCAGCAGGTCCGGACAGAACACTGAAGCTTTCTTT	CASRSGQNTEAFF
NA	15	NA	TRBV19	TRBJ1-5	TGTGCCAGTAGTATAGGTGAGGGTCAAGCTCAGCCCCAGCATTTT	CASSIGEGQAQPQHF
TRBD2	17	NA	TRBV9	TRBJ2-1	TGTGCCAGCAGCCCCCGACTAGCGGGAGAAACCTACAATGAGCAGTTCTTC	CASSPRLAGETYNEQFF
TRBD1	16	few	TRBV6-2/TRBV6-3	TRBJ1-1	TGTGCCAGCAGCCCCTCAGCGGGACAGGGAGTCTTTGGAGCTTTCTTT	CASSPSAGQGVFGAFF
TRBD2	15	NA	TRBV6-5	TRBJ2-3	TGTGCCAGCAGGACTAGCGGGTCTGTCTCAGATACGCAGTATTTT	CASRTSGSVSDTQYF
NA	14	NA	TRBV3-1/TRBV3-2	TRBJ2-7	TGTGCCAGCAGCCAAACTTCCCCGGGGGACGAGCAGTACTTC	CASSQTSPGDEQYF
TRBD1	14	NA	TRBV6-5	TRBJ1-4	TGTGCCAGCAAAGGGACAGCTGTCAATGAAAAACTGTTTTTT	CASKGTAVNEKLFF
NA	13	NA	TRBV6-2/TRBV6-3	TRBJ2-7	TGTGCCAGCAGTTTCGGGGTACAATACGAGCAGTACTTC	CASSFGVQYEQYF
NA	15	few	TRBV15	TRBJ1-1	TGTGCCACCAGCAGATCTCAGGGGATGAACACTGAAGCTTTCTTT	CATSRSQGMNTEAFF
NA	11	NA	TRBV18	TRBJ1-1	TGTGCCAGCTCCGGGGGTACTGAAGCTTTCTTT	CASSGGTEAFF
NA	13	NA	TRBV12-3/TRBV12-4	TRBJ1-2	TGTGCCAGCAGCTGGGGGCAGTCGAATGGCTACACCTTC	CASSWGQSNGYTF
TRBD2	14	NA	TRBV5-8	TRBJ2-5	TGTGCCAGCAGTCCCTCTAGCGGTCGCTGGGGCCAGTACTTC	CASSPSSGRWGQYF
NA	17	NA	TRBV7-8	TRBJ2-6	TGTGCCAGCAGCCCTGGACTTCCCCACTCTGGGGCCAACGTCCTGACTTTC	CASSPGLPHSGANVLTF
TRBD1	16	NA	TRBV6-5	TRBJ2-2	TGTGCCAGCAGTTCTTTCGACCGACAGGGGTCCGGGGAGCTGTTTTTT	CASSSFDRQGSGELFF
NA	14	NA	TRBV19	TRBJ1-2	TGTGCCAGTAGTATAGAGACGGGAAACTATGGCTACACCTTC	CASSIETGNYGYTF
NA	15	NA	TRBV28	TRBJ2-7	TGTGCCAGCAAAAAGACAGCGAAAAGCTCCTACGAGCAGTACTTC	CASKKTAKSSYEQYF
NA	14	NA	TRBV28	TRBJ2-5	TGTGCCAGCAGTTTTCCCCCTGGGAGAGAGACCCAGTACTTC	CASSFPPGRETQYF
NA	15	NA	TRBV5-5	TRBJ1-1	TGTGCCAGCAGCTTGAGGGACACCCTTGCCACTGAAGCTTTCTTT	CASSLRDTLATEAFF
NA	13	NA	TRBV27	TRBJ2-7	TGTGCCAGCCGCAGGAGCGGATCCTACGAGCAGTACTTC	CASRRSGSYEQYF
NA	14	NA	TRBV5-1	TRBJ1-4	TGCGCCAGCAGCTTCGGAGGTCTCAATGAAAAACTGTTTTTT	CASSFGGLNEKLFF
NA	15	NA	TRBV7-2	TRBJ2-2	TGTGCCAGCAGCTTAGGGACAGAGAACACCGGGGAGCTGTTTTTT	CASSLGTENTGELFF
TRBD1	14	NA	TRBV28	TRBJ2-7	TGTGCCAGCATAGGGACAGTTTTCTCCTACGAGCAGTACTTC	CASIGTVFSYEQYF
TRBD2	18	NA	TRBV13	TRBJ2-1	TGTGCCAGCAGCTTAGGCCAAATTAGCGGGGGGGCAGGCTATGAGCAGTTCTTC	CASSLGQISGGAGYEQFF
TRBD2	15	NA	TRBV5-1	TRBJ2-7	TGCGCCAGCAGCCCGACTAGCGGGAGTTTCTACGAGCAGTACTTC	CASSPTSGSFYEQYF
NA	12	NA	TRBV10-2	TRBJ2-3	TGCGCCAGCGGGCATAACACAGATACGCAGTATTTT	CASGHNTDTQYF
TRBD2	16	few	TRBV9	TRBJ2-1	TGTGCCAGCAGCGCGGGACTAGCGGTAATATACAATGAGCAGTTCTTC	CASSAGLAVIYNEQFF
NA	13	NA	TRBV11-2	TRBJ1-5	TGTGCCAGCAGCCAGGGTAGCAATCAGCCCCAGCATTTT	CASSQGSNQPQHF
NA	14	once	TRBV10-3	TRBJ1-3	TGTGCCATCAGCCAGGGTCTAGGGGGAAACACCATATATTTT	CAISQGLGGNTIYF
TRBD1	15	NA	TRBV5-1	TRBJ1-5	TGCGCCAGCAGCTTAGAAACAGGGGCGGATCAGCCCCAGCATTTT	CASSLETGADQPQHF
NA	12	NA	TRBV6-6	TRBJ2-3	TGTGCCAGCAGTTTACAGGGAGATACGCAGTATTTT	CASSLQGDTQYF
TRBD2	17	NA	TRBV7-9	TRBJ2-3	TGTGCCAGCAGCTCCAAATTAGGGACTAGCGGGGGGGATACGCAGTATTTT	CASSSKLGTSGGDTQYF
TRBD1	15	NA	TRBV11-2	TRBJ1-5	TGTGCCAGCAGCTTAGAGCGGACAGGGAATCAGCCCCAGCATTTT	CASSLERTGNQPQHF
NA	16	NA	TRBV4-2	TRBJ1-2	TGTGCCAGCAGCCGGCGAACCGGGACTGCTGACTATGGCTACACCTTC	CASSRRTGTADYGYTF
TRBD1	17	NA	TRBV7-3	TRBJ2-3	TGTGCCAGCAGCTTAACGGGACAGGGGGCAAACACAGATACGCAGTATTTT	CASSLTGQGANTDTQYF
TRBD1	16	NA	TRBV4-1	TRBJ1-5	TGCGCCAGCAGCTCAGGACAGGGGTATGGCAATCAGCCCCAGCATTTT	CASSSGQGYGNQPQHF
NA	15	few	TRBV19	TRBJ1-2	TGTGCCAGTAGTATGTGGGATGCCGGGGACTATGGCTACACCTTC	CASSMWDAGDYGYTF
NA	14	once	TRBV5-1	TRBJ1-2	TGCGCCAGCAGCGCGGGACCGGCAGTGGGGGGCTACACCTTC	CASSAGPAVGGYTF